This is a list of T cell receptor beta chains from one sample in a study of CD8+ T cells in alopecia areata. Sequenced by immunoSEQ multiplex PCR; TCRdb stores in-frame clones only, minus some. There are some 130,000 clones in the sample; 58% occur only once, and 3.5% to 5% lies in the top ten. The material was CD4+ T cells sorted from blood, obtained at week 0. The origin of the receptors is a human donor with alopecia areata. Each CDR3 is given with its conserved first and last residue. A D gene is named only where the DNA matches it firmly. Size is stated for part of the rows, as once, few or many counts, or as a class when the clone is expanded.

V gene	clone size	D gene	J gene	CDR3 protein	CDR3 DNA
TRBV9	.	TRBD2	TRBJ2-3	CASSVDPPGAGGGDTQYF	TGTGCCAGCAGCGTAGACCCCCCGGGCGCGGGAGGAGGAGATACGCAGTATTTT
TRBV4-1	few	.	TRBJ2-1	CASSQGQGQYNEQFF	TGCGCCAGCAGCCAAGGCCAGGGGCAATACAATGAGCAGTTCTTC
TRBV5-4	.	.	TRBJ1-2	CASSPRARLYGYTF	TGTGCCAGCAGCCCCAGGGCCCGCCTCTATGGCTACACCTTC
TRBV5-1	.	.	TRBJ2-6	CASSFGYAGANVLTF	TGCGCCAGCAGCTTTGGATATGCTGGGGCCAACGTCCTGACTTTC
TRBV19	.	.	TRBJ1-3	CASIKLGASGNTIYF	TGTGCCAGTATTAAGCTGGGCGCATCCGGAAACACCATATATTTT
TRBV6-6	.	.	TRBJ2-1	CASSDASAGNNEQFF	TGTGCCAGCAGTGATGCTAGCGCTGGCAACAATGAGCAGTTCTTC
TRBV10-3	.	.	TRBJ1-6	CAISTRTVDNSPLHF	TGTGCCATCAGTACCCGGACAGTCGATAATTCACCCCTCCACTTT
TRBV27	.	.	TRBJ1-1	CASSPRRPNTEAFF	TGTGCCAGCAGTCCTCGAAGACCGAACACTGAAGCTTTCTTT
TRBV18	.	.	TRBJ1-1	CASSPTWDPMNTEAFF	TGTGCCAGCTCACCAACCTGGGACCCCATGAACACTGAAGCTTTCTTT
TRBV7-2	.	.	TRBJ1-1	CASSLALTANTEAFF	TGTGCCAGCAGCTTAGCGCTTACGGCGAACACTGAAGCTTTCTTT
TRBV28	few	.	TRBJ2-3	CASIHGTSKDTQYF	TGTGCCAGCATCCACGGGACTTCTAAAGATACGCAGTATTTT
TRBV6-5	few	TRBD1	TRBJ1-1	CASSLQGKNTEAFF	TGTGCCAGCAGTTTACAGGGGAAGAACACTGAAGCTTTCTTT
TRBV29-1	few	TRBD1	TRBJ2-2	CSVQQGANTGELFF	TGCAGCGTTCAACAGGGGGCGAACACCGGGGAGCTGTTTTTT
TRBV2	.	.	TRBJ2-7	CAIRQDPYEQYF	TGTGCCATTAGACAGGACCCCTACGAGCAGTACTTC
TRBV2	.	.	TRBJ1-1	CASRKGRRGGANTEAFF	TGTGCCAGCAGAAAGGGGAGGCGCGGGGGCGCGAACACTGAAGCTTTCTTT
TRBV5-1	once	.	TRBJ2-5	CASSLPRETQYF	TGCGCCAGCAGCCTACCCCGGGAGACCCAGTACTTC
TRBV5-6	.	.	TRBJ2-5	CASSGRFRETQYF	TGTGCCAGCAGCGGCAGGTTTCGGGAGACCCAGTACTTC
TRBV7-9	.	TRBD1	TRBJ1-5	CASSSDRALSNQPQHF	TGTGCCAGCAGCTCCGACAGGGCCTTAAGCAATCAGCCCCAGCATTTT
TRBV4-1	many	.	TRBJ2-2	CASSQDPGRNTGELFF	TGCGCCAGCAGCCAAGACCCGGGGAGGAACACCGGGGAGCTGTTTTTT
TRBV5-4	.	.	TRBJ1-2	CASSLGVSLQDYGYTF	TGTGCCAGCAGCTTGGGAGTCTCCCTCCAAGACTATGGCTACACCTTC
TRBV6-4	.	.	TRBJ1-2	CASSDSPGAAYGYTF	TGTGCCAGCAGTGACTCCCCAGGGGCGGCCTATGGCTACACCTTC
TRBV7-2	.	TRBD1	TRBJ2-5	CASSRTGGAVPQETQYF	TGTGCCAGCAGCCGGACAGGGGGCGCGGTCCCACAAGAGACCCAGTACTTC
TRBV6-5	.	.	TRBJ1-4	CASSQPIRREKLFF	TGTGCCAGCAGTCAACCCATACGCAGAGAAAAACTGTTTTTT
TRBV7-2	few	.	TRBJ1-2	CASSLEAEELCYTF	TGTGCCAGCAGCTTAGAGGCAGAGGAACTATGCTACACCTTC
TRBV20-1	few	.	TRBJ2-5	CSGLQETQYF	TGCAGTGGGCTCCAAGAGACCCAGTACTTC
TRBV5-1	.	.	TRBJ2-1	CASSHDIGYNNEQFF	TGCGCCAGCAGCCATGACATAGGGTACAACAATGAGCAGTTCTTC
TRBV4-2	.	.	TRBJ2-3	CASSQEVKRALISATDTQYF	TGTGCCAGCAGCCAAGAAGTCAAGCGGGCCCTGATCTCCGCCACAGATACGCAGTATTTT
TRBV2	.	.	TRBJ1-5	CASSQIEENQPQHF	TGTGCCAGCAGTCAAATAGAGGAGAATCAGCCCCAGCATTTT
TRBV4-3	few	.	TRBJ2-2	CASSQEGGRAGELFF	TGCGCCAGCAGCCAAGAGGGGGGCAGGGCCGGGGAGCTGTTTTTT
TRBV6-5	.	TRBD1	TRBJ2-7	CASSPGTGGIDEQYF	TGTGCCAGCAGCCCGGGGACAGGGGGGATCGACGAGCAGTACTTC
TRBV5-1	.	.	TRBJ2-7	CASSPRGDDYEQYF	TGCGCCAGCAGCCCTAGGGGGGATGACTACGAGCAGTACTTC
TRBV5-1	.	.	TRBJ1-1	CASSLLGFYTEAFF	TGCGCCAGCAGCTTACTCGGGTTCTACACTGAAGCTTTCTTT
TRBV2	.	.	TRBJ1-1	CASSDRSWDAEAFF	TGTGCCAGCAGTGACCGTAGCTGGGACGCTGAAGCTTTCTTT
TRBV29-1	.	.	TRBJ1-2	CSVGDLRGYTF	TGCAGCGTTGGCGACTTAAGGGGCTACACCTTC
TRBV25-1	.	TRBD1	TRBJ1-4	CASSASTGAREKLFF	TGTGCCAGCAGTGCCTCGACAGGGGCCAGAGAAAAACTGTTTTTT
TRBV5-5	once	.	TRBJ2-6	CASSPDFSGANVLTF	TGTGCCAGCAGTCCGGATTTCTCTGGGGCCAACGTCCTGACTTTC
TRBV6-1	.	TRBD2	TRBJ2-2	CASSEPGLANTGELFF	TGTGCCAGCAGTGAACCAGGACTAGCGAACACCGGGGAGCTGTTTTTT
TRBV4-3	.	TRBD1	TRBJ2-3	CASSQDEGGRDTQYF	TGCGCCAGCAGCCAAGATGAAGGGGGCCGGGATACGCAGTATTTT
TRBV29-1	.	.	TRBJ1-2	CSVSTGFGYTF	TGCAGCGTTTCAACAGGGTTTGGCTACACCTTC
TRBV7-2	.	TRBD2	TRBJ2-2	CASSPRSGRASGELFF	TGTGCCAGCAGCCCACGGAGCGGGAGGGCCTCCGGGGAGCTGTTTTTT
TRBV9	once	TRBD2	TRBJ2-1	CASSVSRGGFGEQFF	TGTGCCAGCAGCGTGTCTCGCGGGGGGTTCGGTGAGCAGTTCTTC
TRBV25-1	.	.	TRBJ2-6	CASSDRSGGANVLTF	TGTGCCAGCAGTGATAGGTCCGGGGGGGCCAACGTCCTGACTTTC
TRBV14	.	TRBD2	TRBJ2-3	CASSQRAPSGGRDTQYF	TGTGCCAGCAGCCAAAGGGCCCCTAGCGGGGGCAGAGATACGCAGTATTTT
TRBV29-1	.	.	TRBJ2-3	CSVDVVSRTDTQYF	TGCAGCGTTGATGTTGTCAGCCGCACAGATACGCAGTATTTT
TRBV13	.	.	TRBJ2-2	CASSTRTGELFF	TGTGCCAGCAGCACCCGAACCGGGGAGCTGTTTTTT
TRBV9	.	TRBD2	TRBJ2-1	CASSGSSAGTSVNEQFF	TGTGCCAGCAGCGGAAGCTCGGCCGGGACTAGCGTCAATGAGCAGTTCTTC
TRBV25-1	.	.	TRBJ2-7	CASSEREGPYEQYF	TGTGCCAGCAGTGAACGAGAGGGGCCCTACGAGCAGTACTTC
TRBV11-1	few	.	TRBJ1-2	CASSSGTSNYGYTF	TGTGCCAGCAGCTCCGGGACATCTAACTATGGCTACACCTTC
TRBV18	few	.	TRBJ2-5	CASSPMGRETQYF	TGTGCCAGCTCACCTATGGGCCGAGAGACCCAGTACTTC
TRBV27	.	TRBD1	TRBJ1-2	CASSPQGGLGGYTF	TGTGCCAGCAGCCCACAGGGGGGTCTGGGTGGCTACACCTTC
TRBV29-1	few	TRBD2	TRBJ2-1	CSGSRLAEYNEQFF	TGCAGCGGGAGCAGACTAGCGGAATACAATGAGCAGTTCTTC
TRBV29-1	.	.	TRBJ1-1	CSVGTRRGANTEAFF	TGCAGCGTCGGAACAAGACGGGGGGCGAACACTGAAGCTTTCTTT
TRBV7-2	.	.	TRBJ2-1	CASSGRINEQFF	TGTGCCAGCAGCGGGCGTATCAATGAGCAGTTCTTC
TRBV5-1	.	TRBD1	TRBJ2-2	CASSTDRAGGELFF	TGCGCCAGCAGCACCGACAGGGCCGGCGGGGAGCTGTTTTTT
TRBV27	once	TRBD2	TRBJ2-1	CASSSRTSGNSYNEQFF	TGTGCCAGCAGTTCCAGGACTAGCGGGAACTCCTACAATGAGCAGTTCTTC